This TCR beta chain appears in the sequencing data of a study of T cells expressing NK-cell markers (TCRdb year 2020). General notes on the study: TCR beta-chain repertoires were profiled in sorted CD3+CD56+NKG2C+, CD3+CD56+NKG2C- and CD3+CD56-NKG2C+ T-cell subsets from several donors. Among the eight sequenced donors, only one was HCMV-seronegative, while the other seven were HCMV-seropositive. All eight donors whose samples were sequenced were randomly selected healthy volunteers, three of them men and five women. Sequencing of the libraries produced 2 x 150 bp reads on Illumina HiSeq 2000/2500, MiSeq or NextSeq. Summary of the overall study and its limitations: For six donors, the dominant CD3+CD56+NKG2C+ clonotypes were among the top 10 CD8+ clonotypes and accounted for about 1.0-7.5% of CD8+ T cells. Those dominant clonotypes were again the most abundant among CD3+CD56-NKG2C+ cells in a handful of donors, at roughly 25-60.1%. It remained unclear whether the expanded NKG2C-expressing T cell clones were specific for HCMV antigens.

As regards this clonotype: What this receptor recognizes is not known.

The run used an Illumina HiSeq 2000. TCR beta cDNA libraries were made by 5'RACE template switching that added a universal primer site and unique molecular identifiers. cDNA synthesis was primed from the TCR beta constant segment, followed by two successive PCR amplification steps. The authors' pipeline ran thus. MIGEC was used to demultiplex reads and group reads by UMI, and MiTCR was used to assemble and quantify clonotypes. Only TCR cDNA sequences supported by at least two reads were kept to exclude erroneous sequences. The tcR package was used for downstream repertoire analysis, with clonotypes matched between fractions based on CDR3 nucleotide sequence plus V segment. Antigen specificity was annotated against VDJdb with VDJmatch, allowing one amino acid substitution in CDR3. TCRdb reprocessed the reads and provides one entry for every CDR3 protein sequence; no DNA is given. The V and J calls here are based on TCRdb, not the publication. This sample's table carries about 160,000 distinct CDR3 sequences. Under 20% of the sample comes from the top ten.

HCMV-specific IgG was detected in serum with a commercial ELISA kit to determine HCMV serostatus. Ficoll density gradient centrifugation was used to isolate peripheral blood mononuclear cells from blood. Measured from the cysteine to the phenylalanine, the CDR3 is 13 residues long. DNA for this receptor is not on file. Sequences DFQATT (CDR1) and SNEGSKA (CDR2) are obtained from the germline V gene (reference sequence). This sequence was found in a woman between 18 and 70 years old in good health. The rearrangement joined TRBV20-1 to TRBJ1-4. Sequenced input: blood T cells: a sorted CD56 or NKG2C T cell subset, CD4+ or CD8+ T cells, or bulk PBMC T cells (not recorded which). The CDR3 loop reads CSARATYYEKLFF.